Shown below are 23 T cell receptor beta chains from a single sample sequenced in a study of control samples from healthy donors and cancer patients. TCRdb's table, derived via immunoSEQ multiplex PCR, lists solely in-frame clones and lacks some. In the table there are 130,000 or so clones, 85% to 90% of which are singletons. Sequencing input: PBMCs. These receptors were collected from a man aged 45-65 years with head and neck cancer.

This clone has a single count. This chain uses TRBV5-1 with TRBJ2-1; TRBD2 aligns across 8 bases. The CDR3 spans 15 residues. CDR1 is SGHRS, CDR2 YFSETQ, per germline. V shed 1 base and J 6 bases; nucleotides not matched to a gene: 6. This chain's CDR3 is CASSLSGRKPNEQFF. CDR3 DNA: TGCGCCAGCAGCTTGAGCGGGAGAAAGCCCAATGAGCAGTTCTTC.

The chain carries TRBV5-1 and TRBJ1-1, with 9 bases matching TRBD1. J lost 3 bases, V lost 4 bases, and 7 bases had no gene match. This CDR3 contains 15 residues. Germline values: CDR1 SGHRS, CDR2 YFSETQ. The CDR3 here is CASSPRDRAYTEAFF. The CDR3 nucleotides read TGCGCCAGCAGCCCTCGGGACAGGGCGTACACTGAAGCTTTCTTT.

In this sample, this clone turned up once. The CDR3 loop reads CASSQGRSDTQYF. CDR3 nucleotide sequence: TGTGCCAGCAGCCAAGGACGCTCAGATACGCAGTATTTT. The rearrangement links TRBV3-1 (or the pseudogene TRBV3-2) to TRBJ2-3; no reliable D call. The CDR3 has 13 residues. Germline lookup yields CDR1 LGHDT and CDR2 YNNKEL (reference sequence). Trimming shortened V by 1 base and J by 4 bases, and 6 bases separated the two germline ends.

The chain couples TRBV12-3 or TRBV12-4 to TRBJ2-7; TRBD2 is a possible D gene (6 bases). The CDR3 sequence is 12 residues long. With 5 bases removed from V and 3 bases from J, the gap between germline ends came to 8 bases. The CDR3 spells CASSLGLYEQYF. CDR3 coding DNA: TGTGCCAGCAGTCTGGGACTCTACGAGCAGTACTTC.

The chain links TRBV13 to TRBJ2-3; D is unresolved. Germline lookup yields CDR1 PRHDT and CDR2 FYEKMQ (reference sequence). V was shortened by 5 bases and J by 4 bases, with 10 bases between the two germline ends. The CDR3 length is 13 residues. The CDR3 DNA reads TGTGCCAGCAGCGTCCAGAGGTCAGATACGCAGTATTTT. As protein: CASSVQRSDTQYF.

In DNA, the CDR3 is TGTGCCAGCAGCGTACAGGGGGCGTACGAGCAGTACTTC. It codes for CASSVQGAYEQYF. This chain links TRBV5-4 with TRBJ2-7, with 9 positions matching TRBD1. The junction had 3 bases not matched to a gene; V was cut back by 4 bases and J by 4 bases. The CDR3 runs 13 residues. Germline CDR1 SGHNT, CDR2 YYREEE (reference sequence).

The chain couples TRBV6-4 to TRBJ2-1; 14 bases map to TRBD2. Unmatched junction bases numbered 7, after V lost 5 bases and J lost 7 bases. This CDR3 has 16 residues. Per the germline V gene, CDR1 is MRHNA and CDR2 is SNTAGT. In DNA form, the CDR3 reads TGTGCCAGCAGTAGGACTAGCGGGAGGTCTAGGAATGAGCAGTTCTTC. It specifies CASSRTSGRSRNEQFF.

The chain recombines TRBV7-3 with TRBJ2-7; a weak D match, TRBD1 (6 bases). Germline V CDR1 and CDR2: SGHTA, FQGTGA. This CDR3 region has 16 residues. V was trimmed by 0 bases and J by 0 bases, leaving 12 bases between them. CDR3 residues: CASSLTGNRASYEQYF. The CDR3 region has the DNA TGTGCCAGCAGCTTAACTGGGAACAGGGCCTCCTACGAGCAGTACTTC.

The rearrangement links TRBV9 to TRBJ1-2, with 10 positions matching TRBD1. The trim removed 3 bases at V and 8 bases at J, leaving 1 base unmatched. The CDR3 extends over 12 amino acids. CDR1 SGDLS and CDR2 YYNGEE come from the germline V gene. The CDR3 DNA follows: TGTGCCAGCAGCGGACAGGGGGCGGGCTACACCTTC. This codes for CASSGQGAGYTF.

This sequence joins TRBV19 and TRBJ1-4; 8 positions match TRBD1. After removal of 3 bases from V and 1 base from J, the junction contained 4 bases not matched to a gene. The CDR3 loop spans 16 amino acids. Germline V lookup: CDR1 LNHDA, CDR2 SQIVND (reference sequence). In DNA form, the CDR3 reads TGTGCCAGTAGTATCGACAGGGGAAGAACTAATGAAAAACTGTTTTTT. This gives the protein CASSIDRGRTNEKLFF.

The V gene is TRBV19, the J gene TRBJ2-7; 10 bases are a match to TRBD2. CDR1 and CDR2 (germline): LNHDA, SQIVND (reference sequence). The V gene end was trimmed by 7 bases and the J gene end by 2 bases; junction bases not matched to a gene: 5. The CDR3 runs to 14 residues. CDR3 in amino acids: CASKGAGGPYEQYF. The CDR3 nucleotides are TGTGCCAGTAAGGGAGCGGGAGGGCCCTACGAGCAGTACTTC.

The V call is TRBV7-9, the J call TRBJ2-3; a weak D match, TRBD1 (6 bases). The germline CDR1 and CDR2 sequences are SEHNR and FQNEAQ (reference sequence). The CDR3 covers 16 residues. Trimming pared 1 base from V and 6 bases from J, leaving 17 bases between. CDR3 DNA sequence: TGTGCCAGCAGCTTAGGTGACCTTTATACAGGGGATACGCAGTATTTT. Its protein is CASSLGDLYTGDTQYF. The full variable domain, with the rest looked up from reference TRBV7-9 and TRBJ2-3, is DTGVSQNPRHKITKRGQNVTFRCDPISEHNRLYWYRQTLGQGPEFLTYFQNEAQLEKSRLLSDRFSAERPKGSFSTLEIQRTEQGDSAMYLCASSLGDLYTGDTQYFGPGTRLTVL.

This rearrangement joins TRBV28 to TRBJ2-7, with unresolved D. The V end lost 6 bases, the J end lost 4 bases, and 13 bases lay between the germline ends. The CDR3 is made up of 13 amino acids. Looked up from germline, CDR1 is MDHEN and CDR2 is SYDVKM. The DNA for the CDR3 is TGTGCCAGCAGAGTGGGCTCCCTTTACGAGCAGTACTTC. Translated, it gives CASRVGSLYEQYF. Full variable domain (rest looked up from reference TRBV28 and TRBJ2-7): DVKVTQSSRYLVKRTGEKVFLECVQDMDHENMFWYRQDPGLGLRLIYFSYDVKMKEKGDIPEGYSVSREKKERFSLILESASTNQTSMYLCASRVGSLYEQYFGPGTRLTVT.

This rearrangement joins TRBV19 to TRBJ2-2, with a possible D match to TRBD2 (5 bases). Trimming removed 4 bases from V and 3 bases from J, with 12 bases in between. The CDR3 covers 15 residues. Germline V gene sequence: CDR1 LNHDA, CDR2 SQIVND (reference sequence). The CDR3 sequence is CASSRAGGYTGELFF. The CDR3 coding sequence is TGTGCCAGTAGTAGGGCGGGTGGCTACACCGGGGAGCTGTTTTTT.

The chain couples TRBV5-1 to TRBJ1-4; perhaps TRBD1 as D (5 bases). V was pared by 2 bases and J by 6 bases, with 14 bases between. The germline V gene has CDR1 SGHRS and CDR2 YFSETQ. The CDR3 extends over 15 amino acids. The CDR3 sequence is CASSFTWGGDEKLFF. The CDR3 DNA follows: TGCGCCAGCAGCTTCACTTGGGGCGGGGATGAAAAACTGTTTTTT.

The chain employs TRBV25-1 and TRBJ2-4, with D maybe TRBD1 (5 bases). With 2 bases removed from V and 7 bases from J, the gap between germline ends came to 9 bases. This CDR3 comprises 13 residues. CDR1 is MGHDK and CDR2 is SYGVNS in the germline V gene. In DNA, the CDR3 is TGTGCCAGCAGTGAAGGGCCAGGGAACATTCAGTACTTC. It is translated as CASSEGPGNIQYF.

This chain uses TRBV19 with TRBJ1-5; TRBD1 is a possible D gene (5 bases). Per the germline V gene, CDR1 is LNHDA and CDR2 is SQIVND (reference sequence). V shed 10 bases and J shed 1 base, with 17 bases lying between them. The CDR3 runs to 15 residues. CDR3 region: CATDPGASSNQPQHF. Here the CDR3 DNA reads TGTGCCACCGATCCTGGGGCCTCCAGCAATCAGCCCCAGCATTTT.

The chain couples TRBV7-2 to TRBJ1-2; 8 positions agree with TRBD1. Unmatched junction bases numbered 0, after V lost 3 bases and J lost 3 bases. The CDR3 is 13 residues long. Germline CDR1 SGHTA, CDR2 FQGNSA. As DNA, the CDR3 is TGTGCCAGCAGCTTGGACAGGGACTATGGCTACACCTTC. Amino acid sequence: CASSLDRDYGYTF.

The rearrangement links TRBV7-9 to TRBJ2-5; tentatively, D is TRBD2 (6 bases). The CDR3 runs 14 residues. Between the trimmed V and J ends, which lost 1 base and 5 bases, there was a span of 11 bases. Germline CDR1 SEHNR, CDR2 FQNEAQ (reference sequence). DNA of the CDR3: TGTGCCAGCAGCTTAGAAGCGGGCGGGGAGACCCAGTACTTC. Its protein product is CASSLEAGGETQYF.

This rearrangement joins TRBV28 to TRBJ2-1; D may correspond to TRBD1 or TRBD2 (6 bases each). Trimming took 10 bases from V and 9 from J, leaving 16 bases between them. CDR1 is MDHEN and CDR2 is SYDVKM in the germline V gene. The CDR3 spans 12 residues. The CDR3 DNA is TGTGCCACCGGGATCGGGGGCGTTGAGCAGTTCTTC. It translates to CATGIGGVEQFF.

This clone was seen only once. The chain joins TRBV28 to TRBJ2-2; D gene unclear. V lost 5 bases to trimming and J lost 5 bases, with 15 bases between them. The CDR3 runs to 15 residues. Germline V gene lookup returns CDR1 MDHEN and CDR2 SYDVKM. The CDR3 DNA follows: TGTGCCAGCAGTCCCAGAAGAGCTTTGACCGGGGAGCTGTTTTTT. As protein: CASSPRRALTGELFF.

This chain uses TRBV2 with TRBJ2-5, with D unclear. Germline lookup yields CDR1 SNHLY and CDR2 FYNNEI. Trimming removed 0 bases from V and 2 bases from J, with 7 bases in between. CDR3 length: 14 residues. The CDR3: CASSEARTQETQYF. Written as DNA, the CDR3 is TGTGCCAGCAGTGAAGCAAGAACACAAGAGACCCAGTACTTC.

J is TRBJ2-3 and V is TRBV4-2; D is unresolved. V was pared by 0 bases and J by 0 bases, with 10 bases between. The germline V gene encodes CDR1 LGHNA and CDR2 YNFKEQ. This CDR3 is built from 16 residues. CDR3 DNA: TGTGCCAGCAGCCAAGAAGTAGCCGCTAGCACAGATACGCAGTATTTT. Amino acid sequence: CASSQEVAASTDTQYF.